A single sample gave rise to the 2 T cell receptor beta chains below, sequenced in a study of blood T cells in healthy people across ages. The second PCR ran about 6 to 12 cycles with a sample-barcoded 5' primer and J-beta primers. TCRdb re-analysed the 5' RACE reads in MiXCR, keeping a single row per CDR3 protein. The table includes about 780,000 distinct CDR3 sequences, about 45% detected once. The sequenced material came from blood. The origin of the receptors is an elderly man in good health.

The CDR3 loop is CASSDWTGTGEHEQYF. CDR3 nucleotides: TGTGCCAGCAGTGACTGGACCGGGACAGGGGAACACGAGCAGTACTTC. The rearrangement joins TRBV14 to TRBJ2-4, with 10 bases that match TRBD1. The DNA end favors TRBJ2-7, so the J call may be wrong. This CDR3 region has 16 residues. Germline V CDR1 and CDR2: SGHDN, FVKESK.

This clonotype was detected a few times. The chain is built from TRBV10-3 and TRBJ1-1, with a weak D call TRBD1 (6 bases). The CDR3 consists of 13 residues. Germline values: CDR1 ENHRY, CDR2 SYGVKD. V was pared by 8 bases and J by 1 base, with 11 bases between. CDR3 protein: CAIGGQQNTEAFF. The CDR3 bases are TGTGCCATCGGAGGACAGCAGAACACTGAAGCTTTCTTT.